This T cell receptor (beta chain) is from a study of molecular identifiers for immune sequencing clone quantification. Study overall: Replicate experiments took RNA from around 20,000 or 100,000 naive CD8 cells, divided it five ways and sequenced four.

Libraries of naive CD8 T cells were made from about 20,000 to 1,000,000 sorted cells. They used 10%, 30% or 50% RNA. Isolation of naive CD8 T cells was achieved by sorting on a CD8+CD4-CCR7+CD45RA+ phenotype. This clonotype was picked up a small number of times. In TCRdb, the PCR reads were re-called with MiXCR into one record per CDR3 protein. The top ten clones hold approximately 0.8% of a sample with around 470,000 distinct CDR3 sequences, about 20% of them seen once. The origin of this receptor is a human donor in good health. Some libraries in this study had Jurkat cell RNA spiked in. The sequenced sample was naive CD8+ T cells from blood, with Jurkat cell RNA spiked in. The subset was: FACS-sorted CD8+CD4-CCR7+CD45RA+ naive T cells.

CDR3 coding DNA: TGTGCCAGCATAGAACCGGGGGCTAATGAAGCTTTCTTT. Encoded protein: CASIEPGANEAFF. This chain links TRBV5-4 with TRBJ1-1; TRBD1 might be the D (6 bases). The V end lost 6 bases, the J end lost 7 bases, and 16 bases lay between the germline ends. CDR1 is SGHNT and CDR2 is YYREEE in the germline V gene (reference sequence). The CDR3 consists of 13 residues.